The present entry profiles one T cell receptor (beta chain) with its context. The sample is drawn from a study of blood T cell repertoires in COVID-19. Between the trimmed V and J ends, which lost 5 bases and 4 bases, there was a span of 9 bases. CDR3 length equals 13 residues. CDR1 and CDR2 (germline): SGHVS, FQNEAQ. Clones were read by immunoSEQ multiplex PCR, and TCRdb kept only the in-frame ones, dropping some. The sample holds approximately 200,000 clones, 88% seen once. This receptor was taken from a man aged 30 to 39 with acute or convalescent COVID-19. The chain recombines TRBV7-8 with TRBJ1-3; unclear D gene. Sequencing input: peripheral blood. CDR3 residues: CASSPLRGNTIYF. In DNA, the CDR3 is TGTGCCAGCAGCCCCCTGAGAGGAAACACCATATATTTT.